This TCR beta chain is from a study of cytotoxic CD8 clonotypes in ibrutinib-treated CLL. A word on this clone: Its matching antigen is unknown.

Germline CDR1 is LNHDA and CDR2 is SQIVND (reference sequence). Losses at the gene ends were 8 bases for V and 3 bases for J; bases not matched to a gene: 6. CDR3 length: 14 residues. Only in-frame clones appear in the TCRdb table, and some are missing; sequencing was by immunoSEQ multiplex PCR. The sample records about 300,000 clones, about 72% being singletons. Regarding the study as a whole: Clonality was elevated at ibrutinib response and had returned toward baseline at progression.

The source material was PBMCs, sampled at disease progression, from a patient treated with ibrutinib. This sequence was found in a human donor with chronic lymphocytic leukemia. The chain is built from TRBV19 and TRBJ2-7; TRBD2 matches 11 bases. Written as DNA, the CDR3 is TGTGCCAGTTCCGCGGGACTAGCGGTCTACGAGCAGTACTTC. This sequence encodes CASSAGLAVYEQYF.